This entry is about one T cell receptor (beta chain). Donors of Cohort 3 who recovered were those that had two negative PCRs, clearance, or symptom resolution. TCRdb's table, derived via immunoSEQ multiplex PCR, lists solely in-frame clones and lacks some. Among tens of thousands of clones listed, about 88% were seen once. The data were obtained in a study of blood T cell repertoires in COVID-19. Study overall: Samples taken during acute and convalescent COVID-19 were collected in the United States, Italy and Spain. PBMCs, B-cell-depleted T cells, or T cells were the source of the cDNA or gDNA that made up the material.

Germline loops: CDR1 SGHKS, CDR2 YYEKEE (reference sequence). The CDR3 has 15 residues. V shed 1 base and J shed 5 bases, with 15 bases lying between them. This clonotype originated in a woman between 35 and 50 years old who had recovered from COVID-19. This chain joins TRBV5-5 and TRBJ1-2; the D is unclear. Input material: PBMCs or T cells enriched from blood (not recorded which). The CDR3 DNA follows: TGTGCCAGCAGCTTGTTCCCCGAGGGCCTTTATGGCTACACCTTC. It codes for CASSLFPEGLYGYTF.